The present entry profiles one T cell receptor (beta chain) with its context. Antigen specificity is unknown. This specimen belongs to a study of blood T cells in healthy people across ages. The study, taken as a whole, reports: The percentage of naive T cells correlated strongly with TCR beta diversity.

Alongside a J-beta primer mix, a sample-barcoded 5' primer served in a second PCR lasting about 7 to 11 cycles. TCRdb ran MiXCR on the 5' RACE reads and lists one entry per CDR3 protein. The table records 650,000 to 800,000 distinct CDR3 sequences, around 45% of them present only once. Looked up from germline, CDR1 is SGHNT and CDR2 is YYREEE (reference sequence). V dropped 5 bases and J dropped 6 bases, with 19 bases sitting between them. There are 15 residues in the CDR3. The sequenced material came from blood. The rearrangement links TRBV5-4 to TRBJ2-3, with D possibly matching TRBD2 (7 bases). This sequence was found in a man aged 60 to 69 in good health. The CDR3, as DNA: TGTGCCAGCAGACCAGGGGAGGGGGTAGGGGATACGCAGTATTTT. Translated, it gives CASRPGEGVGDTQYF. Full variable domain (missing parts from reference TRBV5-4 and TRBJ2-3): ETGVTQSPTHLIKTRGQQVTLRCSSQSGHNTVSWYQQALGQGPQFIFQYYREEENGRGNFPPRFSGLQFPNYSSELNVNALELDDSALYLCASRPGEGVGDTQYFGPGTRLTVL.